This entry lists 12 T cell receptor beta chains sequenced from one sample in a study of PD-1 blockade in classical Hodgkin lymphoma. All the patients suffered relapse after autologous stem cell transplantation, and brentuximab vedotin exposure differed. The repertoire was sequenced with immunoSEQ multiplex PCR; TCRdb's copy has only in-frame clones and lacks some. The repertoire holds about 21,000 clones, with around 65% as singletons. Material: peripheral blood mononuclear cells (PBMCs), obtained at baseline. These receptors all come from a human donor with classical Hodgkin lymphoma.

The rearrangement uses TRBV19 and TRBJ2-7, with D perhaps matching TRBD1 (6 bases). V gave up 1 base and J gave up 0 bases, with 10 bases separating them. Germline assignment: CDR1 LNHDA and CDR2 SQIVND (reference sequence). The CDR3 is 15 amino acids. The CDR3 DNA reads TGTGCCAGTAGTATAGTCACAGGGACCTCCTACGAGCAGTACTTC. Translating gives CASSIVTGTSYEQYF.

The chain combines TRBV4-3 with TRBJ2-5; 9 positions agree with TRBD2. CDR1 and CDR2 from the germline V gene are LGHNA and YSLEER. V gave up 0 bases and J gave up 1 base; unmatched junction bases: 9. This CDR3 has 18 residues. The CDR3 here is CASSQDLVVAGVQETQYF. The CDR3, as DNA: TGCGCCAGCAGCCAAGATCTCGTAGTAGCGGGAGTCCAAGAGACCCAGTACTTC.

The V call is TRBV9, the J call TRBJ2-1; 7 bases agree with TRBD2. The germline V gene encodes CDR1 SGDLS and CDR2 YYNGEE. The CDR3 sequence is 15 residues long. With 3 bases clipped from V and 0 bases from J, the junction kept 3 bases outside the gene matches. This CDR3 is CASSAGTISYNEQFF. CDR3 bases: TGTGCCAGCAGCGCCGGGACTATCTCCTACAATGAGCAGTTCTTC. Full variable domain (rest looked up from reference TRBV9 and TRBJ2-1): DSGVTQTPKHLITATGQRVTLRCSPRSGDLSVYWYQQSLDQGLQFLIQYYNGEERAKGNILERFSAQQFPDLHSELNLSSLELGDSALYFCASSAGTISYNEQFFGPGTRLTVL.

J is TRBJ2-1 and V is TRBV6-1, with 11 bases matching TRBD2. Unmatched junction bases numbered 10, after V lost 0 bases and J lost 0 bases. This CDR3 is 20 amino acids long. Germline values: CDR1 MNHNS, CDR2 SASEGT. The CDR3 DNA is TGTGCCAGCAGTGAAGCATCGGCGGGACTAGCGGCTAGCTCCTACAATGAGCAGTTCTTC. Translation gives CASSEASAGLAASSYNEQFF.

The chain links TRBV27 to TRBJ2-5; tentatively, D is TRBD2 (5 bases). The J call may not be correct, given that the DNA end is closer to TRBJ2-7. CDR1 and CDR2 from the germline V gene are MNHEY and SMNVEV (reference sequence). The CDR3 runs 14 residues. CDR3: CASSFGGTSYEQYF. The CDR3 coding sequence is TGTGCCAGCAGTTTTGGAGGAACCTCCTACGAGCAGTACTTC.

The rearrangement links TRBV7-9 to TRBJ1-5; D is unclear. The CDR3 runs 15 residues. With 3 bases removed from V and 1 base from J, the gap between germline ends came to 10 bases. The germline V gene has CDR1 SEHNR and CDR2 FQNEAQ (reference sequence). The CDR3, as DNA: TGTGCCAGCAGCTTGGGAGGAGGGAGCAATCAGCCCCAGCATTTT. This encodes CASSLGGGSNQPQHF.

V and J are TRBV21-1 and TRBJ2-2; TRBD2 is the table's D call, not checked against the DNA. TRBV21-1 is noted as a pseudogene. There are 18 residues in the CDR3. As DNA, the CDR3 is TGTGCCAGCAGCAAAGGTGAAGCGGGGGGCCGGGGCACCGGGGAGCTGTTTTTT. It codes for CASSKGEAGGRGTGELFF.

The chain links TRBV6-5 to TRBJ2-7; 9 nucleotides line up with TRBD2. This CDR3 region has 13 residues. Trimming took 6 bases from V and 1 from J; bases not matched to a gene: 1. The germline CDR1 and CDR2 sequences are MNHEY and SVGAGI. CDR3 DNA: TGTGCCAGCAGGGCGGGGGGGTCCTACGAGCAGTACTTC. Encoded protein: CASRAGGSYEQYF.

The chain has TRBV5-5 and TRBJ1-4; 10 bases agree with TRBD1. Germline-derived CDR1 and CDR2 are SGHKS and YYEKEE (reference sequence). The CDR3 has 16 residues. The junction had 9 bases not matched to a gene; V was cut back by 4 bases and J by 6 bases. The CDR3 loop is CASSLYRTGGDEKLFF. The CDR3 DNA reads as TGTGCCAGCAGCCTCTATCGGACAGGGGGAGATGAAAAACTGTTTTTT.

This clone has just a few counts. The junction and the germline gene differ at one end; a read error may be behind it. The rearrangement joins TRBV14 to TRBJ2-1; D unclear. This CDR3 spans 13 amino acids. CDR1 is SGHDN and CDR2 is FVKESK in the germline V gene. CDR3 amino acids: CASSQVEEGEQFF. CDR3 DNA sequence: TGTGCCAGCAGTCAAGTCGAGGAAGGTGAGCAGTTCTTC.

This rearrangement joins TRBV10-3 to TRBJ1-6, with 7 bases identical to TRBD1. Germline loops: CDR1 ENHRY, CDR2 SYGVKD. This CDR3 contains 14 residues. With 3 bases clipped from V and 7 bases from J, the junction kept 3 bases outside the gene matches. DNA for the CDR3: TGTGCCATCAGTGACAACAGGGGAAATTCACCCCTCCACTTT. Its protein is CAISDNRGNSPLHF.

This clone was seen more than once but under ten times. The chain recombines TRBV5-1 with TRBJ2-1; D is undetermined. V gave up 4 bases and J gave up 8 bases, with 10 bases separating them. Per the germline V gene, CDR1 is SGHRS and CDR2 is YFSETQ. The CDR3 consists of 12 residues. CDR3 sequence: CASSTSRYEQFF. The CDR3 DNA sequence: TGCGCCAGCAGCACCTCTAGATATGAGCAGTTCTTC.